This T cell receptor (beta chain) was sequenced for a study of blood T cell repertoires in COVID-19. Study in general: From T cells, B-cell-depleted T cells, or PBMCs came the material, which was cDNA or gDNA.

One Seattle source followed patients from active infection through their disease course. Authors' analysis steps: Reference gene primers were amplified, and this amplification served to estimate nucleated cell counts. The repertoire was sequenced with immunoSEQ multiplex PCR; TCRdb's copy has only in-frame clones and lacks some. The DNA was the basis for D and trimming; V, J and clone size are from that table. This table holds roughly 200,000 clones, roughly 84% found once. The TCR sequence derives from a person aged 65-85 years with COVID-19, enrolled during active disease. The sequencing input was peripheral blood.

The DNA of the CDR3 is TGTGCCAGCAGTGATCTACAGGGGAGGTACGAGCAGTACTTC. Its protein product is CASSDLQGRYEQYF. The chain joins TRBV6-1 to TRBJ2-7, with D possibly being TRBD1 (7 bases). CDR1 MNHNS and CDR2 SASEGT come from the germline V gene. V was shortened by 3 bases and J by 4 bases, with 13 bases between the two germline ends. The CDR3 covers 14 residues.